Shown below are 15 T cell receptor beta chains from a single sample sequenced in a study of CD8+ T cells in alopecia areata. cDNA prepared by RNA extraction and subsequent reverse transcription served as the template for sequencing. Only in-frame clones appear in the TCRdb table, and some are missing; sequencing was by immunoSEQ multiplex PCR. The sample includes roughly 200,000 clones, roughly 50% of them seen just once. Treatment indicated: oral pan-JAK inhibitor, 5-10 mg twice daily. The sequencing used CD8+ T cells sorted from blood, collected at week 24, from a patient treated with tofacitinib. Source of these receptors: a human donor with alopecia areata.

The gene calls are TRBV7-9 and TRBJ2-7; D is possibly TRBD1 (6 bases). This CDR3 contains 16 residues. Trimming took 4 bases from V and 1 from J, leaving 17 bases between them. Germline CDR1 and CDR2: SEHNR and FQNEAQ (reference sequence). CDR3 nucleotides: TGTGCCAGCAGCTACAATACGGGACACCTGTCCTACGAGCAGTACTTC. The encoded protein is CASSYNTGHLSYEQYF.

The chain joins TRBV13 to TRBJ2-3; 9 nucleotides match TRBD2. The CDR3 is made up of 17 amino acids. The germline V gene has CDR1 PRHDT and CDR2 FYEKMQ (reference sequence). The trim removed 3 bases at V and 2 bases at J, leaving 9 bases unmatched. CDR3 coding DNA: TGTGCCAGCAGCTTCCCGGGTAGCGGGGGACTCACAGATACGCAGTATTTT. It specifies CASSFPGSGGLTDTQYF. The full variable domain, its missing parts supplied by reference TRBV13 and TRBJ2-3, is AAGVIQSPRHLIKEKRETATLKCYPIPRHDTVYWYQQGPGQDPQFLISFYEKMQSDKGSIPDRFSAQQFSDYHSELNMSSLELGDSALYFCASSFPGSGGLTDTQYFGPGTRLTVL.

This clone was counted between two and nine times. The rearrangement uses TRBV30 and TRBJ2-2, with D perhaps TRBD2 (5 bases). Trimming stripped 1 base from V and 5 bases from J, with 5 bases between. Germline CDR1 reads GTSNPN; CDR2 reads SVGIG (reference sequence). This CDR3 contains 12 residues. CDR3 loop: CAWSGTTGELFF. The DNA for the CDR3 is TGTGCCTGGAGTGGGACTACCGGGGAGCTGTTTTTT.

The chain couples TRBV7-2 to TRBJ2-6; D is unclear. The CDR3 is made up of 15 amino acids. V dropped 3 bases and J dropped 0 bases, with 6 bases sitting between them. The germline V gene encodes CDR1 SGHTA and CDR2 FQGNSA. The CDR3 loop reads CASSFGHSGANVLTF. DNA for the CDR3: TGTGCCAGCAGCTTTGGTCACTCTGGGGCCAACGTCCTGACTTTC.

This clone has more than one count but fewer than ten. The chain couples TRBV27 to TRBJ2-7, with unresolved D. V lost 3 bases and J 2 bases, leaving 14 bases between the germline ends. CDR3 length: 15 residues. CDR1 is MNHEY and CDR2 is SMNVEV in the germline V gene (reference sequence). CDR3 sequence (DNA): TGTGCCAGCAGTTTGTTTAGTAACGTACCCTACGAGCAGTACTTC. Translation: CASSLFSNVPYEQYF.

The V and J genes are TRBV6-5 and TRBJ2-5, with D perhaps TRBD1 (5 bases). The CDR3 is 15 residues long. V was shortened by 2 bases and J by 3 bases, with 13 bases between the two germline ends. CDR1 and CDR2 from the germline V gene are MNHEY and SVGAGI. DNA for the CDR3: TGTGCCAGCAGTTACCCCCGGCAGGGTGAAGAGACCCAGTACTTC. This encodes CASSYPRQGEETQYF.

This clone has more than one count but fewer than ten. The genes are TRBV6-4 and TRBJ2-1; 9 bases line up with TRBD2. Germline V gene sequence: CDR1 MRHNA, CDR2 SNTAGT. The CDR3 has 16 residues. Unmatched junction bases numbered 7, after V lost 3 bases and J lost 4 bases. CDR3 protein: CASSETETSGYNEQFF. The CDR3 nucleotides read TGTGCCAGCAGTGAGACCGAGACTAGCGGTTACAATGAGCAGTTCTTC.

The chain couples TRBV5-6 to TRBJ2-5, with 8 nucleotides matching TRBD2. J was trimmed by 5 bases and V by 1 base; bases with no gene match: 4. The V gene's germline CDR1 is SGHDT and CDR2 YYEEEE. This CDR3 spans 14 amino acids. The DNA of the CDR3 is TGTGCCAGCAGCTTGCGGGAGGGTAGGGAGACCCAGTACTTC. As protein: CASSLREGRETQYF.

The gene calls are TRBV5-1 and TRBJ1-1, with D unresolved. Trimming took 0 bases from V and 3 from J, leaving 12 bases between them. CDR1 SGHRS and CDR2 YFSETQ come from the germline V gene. This CDR3 contains 15 residues. The DNA of the CDR3 is TGCGCCAGCAGCTTGGATGCCTTTGGGGACACTGAAGCTTTCTTT. It codes for CASSLDAFGDTEAFF.

The rearrangement joins TRBV6-6 to TRBJ2-7; TRBD1 agrees at 7 bases. The germline V gene encodes CDR1 MNHNY and CDR2 SVGAGI (reference sequence). V lost 2 bases and J lost 1; bases outside the gene matches: 8. The CDR3 is made up of 16 amino acids. The CDR3 DNA is TGTGCCAGCAGTTACATGACAGGGACGGAGTCCTACGAGCAGTACTTC. Its translation is CASSYMTGTESYEQYF.

This clone has a handful of counts. V gene TRBV7-9 combines with J gene TRBJ1-2; D is uncertain. Germline CDR1 and CDR2: SEHNR and FQNEAQ (reference sequence). This CDR3 contains 13 residues. V was clipped by 5 bases and J by 4 bases, with 11 bases between them. CDR3 sequence reads: CASSLGSSYGYTF. The DNA of the CDR3 is TGTGCCAGCAGCCTCGGATCCTCCTATGGCTACACCTTC.

This clone was counted between two and nine times. This rearrangement joins TRBV9 to TRBJ2-3; 8 bases are shared with TRBD2. Per germline, CDR1 SGDLS and CDR2 YYNGEE. The CDR3 sequence is 16 residues long. After removal of 0 bases from V and 0 bases from J, the junction contained 3 bases not matched to a gene. The CDR3 sequence: CASSVGGGLSTDTQYF. The CDR3, as DNA: TGTGCCAGCAGCGTAGGCGGGGGGCTTAGCACAGATACGCAGTATTTT.

This chain connects TRBV5-1 to TRBJ1-1; tentatively, D is TRBD1 (5 bases). This CDR3 has 15 residues. V was shortened by 0 bases and J by 1 base, with 10 bases between the two germline ends. Germline CDR1 SGHRS, CDR2 YFSETQ. CDR3 sequence reads: CASSLGQGGNTEAFF. CDR3 sequence (DNA): TGCGCCAGCAGCTTGGGTCAGGGCGGGAACACTGAAGCTTTCTTT.

V is TRBV4-1 and J is TRBJ1-1, with a tentative D call TRBD1 (6 bases). The CDR3 runs 15 residues. The ends were cut back, 0 bases at V and 4 bases at J, with 12 bases in the middle. Germline loops: CDR1 MGHRA, CDR2 YSYEKL. CDR3 protein: CASSQDRGGFTEAFF. The CDR3 DNA reads as TGCGCCAGCAGCCAAGATCGAGGGGGTTTCACTGAAGCTTTCTTT.

The J gene is TRBJ1-2, the V gene TRBV19; maybe TRBD1 (6 bases). The length of the CDR3 is 12 residues. The ends were cut back, 5 bases at V and 5 bases at J, with 9 bases in the middle. The germline V gene has CDR1 LNHDA and CDR2 SQIVND (reference sequence). CDR3 region: CASSQGLYGYTF. CDR3 coding DNA: TGTGCCAGTAGTCAGGGGCTATATGGCTACACCTTC.